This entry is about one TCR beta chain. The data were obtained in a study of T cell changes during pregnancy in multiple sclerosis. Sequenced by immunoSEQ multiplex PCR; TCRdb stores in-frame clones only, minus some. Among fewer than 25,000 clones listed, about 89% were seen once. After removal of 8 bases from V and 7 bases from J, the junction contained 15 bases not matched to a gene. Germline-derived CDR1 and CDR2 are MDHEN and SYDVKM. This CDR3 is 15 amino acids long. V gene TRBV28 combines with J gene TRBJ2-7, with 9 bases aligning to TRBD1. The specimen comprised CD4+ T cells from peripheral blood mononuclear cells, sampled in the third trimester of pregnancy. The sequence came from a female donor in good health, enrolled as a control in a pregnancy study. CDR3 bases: TGTGCCAGCGCTCCGGGGGACAGGGATACATCAGAGCAGTACTTC. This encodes CASAPGDRDTSEQYF. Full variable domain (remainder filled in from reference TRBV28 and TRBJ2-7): DVKVTQSSRYLVKRTGEKVFLECVQDMDHENMFWYRQDPGLGLRLIYFSYDVKMKEKGDIPEGYSVSREKKERFSLILESASTNQTSMYLCASAPGDRDTSEQYFGPGTRLTVT.